This T cell receptor (beta chain) was identified during a study of OX40 agonist ivuxolimab in advanced cancers. As for the study in general: Ivuxolimab was delivered to patients intravenously every 2 weeks at doses spanning 0.01 to 10 mg/kg.

The germline V gene has CDR1 MRHNA and CDR2 SNTAGT. V lost 3 bases and J 11 bases, leaving 20 bases between the germline ends. This CDR3 contains 15 residues. Assay used: immunoSEQ multiplex PCR; TCRdb lists only in-frame clones, some missing. Among roughly 58,000 clones listed, 84% were seen once. The genes are TRBV6-4 and TRBJ1-5, with D possibly being TRBD1 (6 bases). The receptor's source is an adult with an advanced solid tumor such as melanoma, head and neck, liver or kidney cancer. The sequences come from CD4+ or CD8+ T cells sorted from blood, collected in a trial of the OX40 agonist ivuxolimab. DNA for the CDR3: TGTGCCAGCAGTGAGGAGGCAGGGGCTGGGGGGTCCCAGCATTTT. Residues: CASSEEAGAGGSQHF.